This T cell receptor beta chain was profiled in a study of OX40 agonist ivuxolimab in advanced cancers. This clone has just a few counts. Antigen unknown. The CDR3 consists of 15 residues. V was pared by 3 bases and J by 1 base, with 3 bases of the junction left unmatched. Germline values: CDR1 LGHNA, CDR2 YSLEER. The protocol was immunoSEQ multiplex PCR, while the TCRdb copy is restricted to in-frame clones and leaves out a portion. The table shows 45,000 to 60,000 clones, with 90% to 95% occurring only once. Findings and limits, study-wide: Expanded peripheral T cell antigen specificity was not determined.

Peripheral blood came from all dose cohorts at three timepoints. V gene TRBV4-3 combines with J gene TRBJ2-7; 10 nucleotides align to TRBD1. Sequenced material: CD4+ or CD8+ T cells sorted from blood, taken in a trial of the OX40 agonist ivuxolimab. The TCR comes from an adult with an advanced solid tumor such as melanoma, head and neck, liver or kidney cancer. The CDR3 nucleotides are TGCGCCAGCAGCCAGGGACAGGGGCTATCCTACGAGCAGTACTTC. It yields the protein CASSQGQGLSYEQYF.